Listed below are T cell receptor beta chains from one sample, sequenced in a study of T cells in Graves' hyperthyroidism and ophthalmopathy. TCRdb reprocessed the multiplex PCR reads via MiXCR and lists one record per CDR3 protein. Of 380,000 or so distinct CDR3 sequences detected, roughly 14% appear once; the ten largest clones hold around 23%. The source material was blood. The receptors were gathered from a woman between 25 and 40 years old with Graves' hyperthyroidism. CDR3s include the opening cysteine and the closing phenylalanine or tryptophan. The D gene is left open where the match is weak. The size entry is marked missing in some rows and otherwise reads once, few, many or a size class.

J | size | V | D | DNA | CDR3
TRBJ1-1 | many | TRBV6-1 | TRBD1 | TGTGCCAGCAGTGAACAGGAACAGGGGGCCACTGAAGCTTTCTTT | CASSEQEQGATEAFF
TRBJ2-1 | - | TRBV7-2 | - | TGTGCCAGCAGCCAGGCTAGCTCCTACAATGAGCAGTTCTTC | CASSQASSYNEQFF
TRBJ2-1 | few | TRBV28 | - | TGTGCCAGCAGCTCCCGGTGGATGGAGTTCTTC | CASSSRWMEFF
TRBJ1-1 | many | TRBV5-8 | TRBD1 | TGTGCCAGCAGCTTCTATCGGACAGGGACTGACACTGAAGCTTTCTTT | CASSFYRTGTDTEAFF
TRBJ1-5 | few | TRBV19 | - | TGTGCCAGTAGTATAGACGCCCTGCTGGATTGGAACGATAGCAATCAGCCCCAGCATTTT | CASSIDALLDWNDSNQPQHF
TRBJ2-7 | many | TRBV28 | - | TGTGCCAGCAGTACAAGCACCTACGAGCAGTACTTC | CASSTSTYEQYF
TRBJ2-7 | - | TRBV19 | TRBD1 | TGTGCCAGTAGTATCCGGGACAGCGAGCAGTACTTC | CASSIRDSEQYF
TRBJ2-1 | many | TRBV6-2/TRBV6-3 | - | TGTGCCAGCAGACGCCAGGTGAGCTCCTACAATGAGCAGTTCTTC | CASRRQVSSYNEQFF
TRBJ1-1 | few | TRBV30 | - | TGTGCCTGGAGGGATGGGGGGAACACTGAAGCTTTCTTT | CAWRDGGNTEAFF
TRBJ1-5 | many | TRBV7-2 | - | TGTGCCAGCAGTTCAGGGTCCCCTGCTCAGCCCCAGCATTTT | CASSSGSPAQPQHF
TRBJ2-1 | few | TRBV20-1 | - | TGCAGTGCTAGGAGCGCGATCCGGGGCCGTAAAAATGAGCAGTTCTTC | CSARSAIRGRKNEQFF
TRBJ1-2 | many | TRBV20-1 | TRBD1 | TGCAGTGCTACAAGGTCAGGGGGCGCGTCCGGCTACACCTTC | CSATRSGGASGYTF
TRBJ2-5 | many | TRBV2 | - | TGTGCCAGCAGGCCGGACGGGCTCCAAGAGACCCAGTACTTC | CASRPDGLQETQYF
TRBJ2-1 | - | TRBV6-5 | TRBD2 | TGTGCCAGCAGTTACGGCGGGAGTGATGAGCAGTTCTTC | CASSYGGSDEQFF
TRBJ2-2 | many | TRBV7-2 | - | TGTGCCAGCAGCTTTCGGGGGAGCGATAACACCGGGGAGCTGTTTTTT | CASSFRGSDNTGELFF
TRBJ1-6 | many | TRBV2 | TRBD1 | TGTGCCAGCGGAGACAGGGGGAATTCACCCCTCCACTTT | CASGDRGNSPLHF
TRBJ1-2 | many | TRBV28 | TRBD1 | TGTGCCAGCAGCCCCGGGACAGGGTATGGCTACACCTTC | CASSPGTGYGYTF
TRBJ2-3 | - | TRBV20-1 | TRBD2 | TGCAGTGCTAGAGCTATAGCGGGAGGGCCGTCTGGGACAGATACGCAGTATTTT | CSARAIAGGPSGTDTQYF
TRBJ2-3 | - | TRBV7-9 | - | TGTGCCAGCAGCTTAGGACAGGGAGGTCTTGGGGCAGATACGCAGTATTTT | CASSLGQGGLGADTQYF
TRBJ2-1 | - | TRBV30 | - | TGTGCCTGGAGTGTAATCCTCCGGTGGGATGAGCAGTTCTTC | CAWSVILRWDEQFF
TRBJ1-1 | few | TRBV30 | - | TGTGCCTGGAGTGCTCAGGGGTACACTGAAGCTTTCTTT | CAWSAQGYTEAFF
TRBJ2-1 | many | TRBV2 | TRBD2 | TGTGCCAGCACACTAGCGGGAGGTTCCTACAATGAGCAGTTCTTC | CASTLAGGSYNEQFF
TRBJ2-3 | few | TRBV6-4 | - | TGTGCCAGCAGTGAAAGCGGATGGAGCGGTACGCAGTATTTT | CASSESGWSGTQYF
TRBJ2-1 | - | TRBV12-3/TRBV12-4 | - | TGTGCCAGCAAGGATAGCGGCAATGAGCAGTTCTTC | CASKDSGNEQFF
TRBJ2-2 | few | TRBV29-1 | - | TGCAGCGTTGAAGAACAACAGGCAACCGGGGAGCTGTTTTTT | CSVEEQQATGELFF
TRBJ2-1 | - | TRBV20-1 | - | TGCAGTGCTAGAGATCGGTACAGGGGATTTTTGGAGGGATCCTACAATGAGCAGTTCTTC | CSARDRYRGFLEGSYNEQFF
TRBJ2-7 | many | TRBV10-2 | TRBD1 | TGCGCCAGCAGGGACAGGGGCCGAATCAACGAGCAGTACTTC | CASRDRGRINEQYF
TRBJ1-5 | many | TRBV6-1 | TRBD1 | TGTGCCAGCAGTCCTACCGGGACAGGGGTTTCGGAGCCCCAGCATTTT | CASSPTGTGVSEPQHF
TRBJ2-7 | many | TRBV6-1 | - | TGTGCCAGCAGTCCCAGCCAAGAGGGTACCGAGCAGTACTTC | CASSPSQEGTEQYF
TRBJ2-1 | many | TRBV7-8 | - | TGTGCCAGCAAGGTCGGAGACTACAATGAGCAGTTCTTC | CASKVGDYNEQFF
TRBJ2-1 | - | TRBV29-1 | - | TGCAGCGTTTGTCTAGCCGATCTGCCTTTGAATGAGCAGTTCTTC | CSVCLADLPLNEQFF
TRBJ2-1 | many | TRBV28 | TRBD2 | TGTGCCAGCAGTTTAGGGACTAGAATGGTTTGGGAGCAGTTCTTC | CASSLGTRMVWEQFF